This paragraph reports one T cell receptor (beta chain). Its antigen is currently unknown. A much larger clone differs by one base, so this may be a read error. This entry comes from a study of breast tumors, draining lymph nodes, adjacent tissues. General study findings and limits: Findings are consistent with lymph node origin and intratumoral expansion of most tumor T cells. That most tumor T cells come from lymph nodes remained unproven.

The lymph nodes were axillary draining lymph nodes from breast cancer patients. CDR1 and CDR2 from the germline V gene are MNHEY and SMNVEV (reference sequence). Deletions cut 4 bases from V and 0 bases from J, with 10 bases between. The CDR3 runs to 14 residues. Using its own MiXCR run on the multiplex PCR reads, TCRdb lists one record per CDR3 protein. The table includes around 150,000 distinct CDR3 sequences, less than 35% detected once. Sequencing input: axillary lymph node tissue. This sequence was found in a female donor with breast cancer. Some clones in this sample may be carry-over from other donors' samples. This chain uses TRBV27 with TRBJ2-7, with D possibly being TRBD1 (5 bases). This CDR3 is CASSSTVDSYEQYF. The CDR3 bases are TGTGCCAGCAGTTCGACAGTAGACTCCTACGAGCAGTACTTC.